This T cell receptor beta chain was recovered during a study of cytotoxic CD8 clonotypes in ibrutinib-treated CLL. At the level of the study: By median roughly 69 months, around twelve had progressed and around 14 stayed remitted; responses had been 2 complete and about 24 partial.

Method: immunoSEQ multiplex PCR; TCRdb's copy keeps in-frame clones and lacks some. The repertoire holds some 140,000 clones, roughly 90% seen once, with 9.5% to 14% in the top ten. Germline CDR1 SGHAT, CDR2 FQNNGV. V was clipped by 2 bases and J by 6 bases; unmatched bases: 14. This CDR3 has 19 amino acids. The source is a human donor with chronic lymphocytic leukemia. This rearrangement joins TRBV11-2 to TRBJ2-1; 12 bases map to TRBD2. Specimen: PBMCs, collected after 12 months of ibrutinib treatment. CDR3 sequence: CASSLSSGRLAGDLNEQFF. The CDR3, as DNA: TGTGCCAGCAGCTTATCATCGGGGAGACTAGCGGGAGACCTCAATGAGCAGTTCTTC.